This record looks at one T cell receptor (beta chain) sequence and its context. TCRdb passed the 5' RACE reads through MiXCR, listing each CDR3 protein once. The table shows 300,000 to 350,000 distinct CDR3 sequences, with less than 25% occurring only once. The data belong to a study of CD8 T cells in ankylosing spondylitis. Germline V gene data show CDR1 as MNHEY and CDR2 as SMNVEV (reference sequence). There are 13 residues in the CDR3. V dropped 8 bases and J dropped 0; count of bases not matched to a gene: 2. The TCR sequence derives from a female donor with ankylosing spondylitis or in good health (not recorded which). The chain recombines TRBV27 with TRBJ2-3; 7 bases match TRBD1. The source material was blood, either unsorted or a sorted T cell fraction (not recorded which). The CDR3: CASSTGSTDTQYF. The CDR3 DNA follows: TGTGCCAGCTCGACAGGGAGCACAGATACGCAGTATTTT.